The clone carrying this T cell receptor (beta chain) was picked up many times. The target antigen is unknown. The data derive from a study of T-cell memory formation after mild COVID-19. Study outcomes and limitations: A second wave of clones peaked on day 37, and their SARS-CoV-2 specificity went unconfirmed. Contracting clones localized mainly to CM and EM when CD4+ and mainly to EMRA when CD8+. Clones that contracted from day 15 to 85 had balanced CD4/CD8; later expanders were CD4+ biased.

Researchers used 5'RACE with constant-segment primers to make TCR alpha and TCR beta cDNA libraries that carry sample barcodes and UMIs. One entry per CDR3 protein, called by TCRdb with MiXCR from the 5' RACE reads. The sample carries about 400,000 distinct CDR3 sequences, 20% to 25% recorded once. Trimming at V came to 4 bases and at J to 7 bases, leaving 1 base not matched to a gene. CDR3 size: 14 residues. Per germline, CDR1 LGHNA and CDR2 YSLEER. The chain recombines TRBV4-3 with TRBJ2-2, with 12 bases that match TRBD2. This receptor was taken from an adult woman who had mild COVID-19 (a few samples of this study predate the infection). Cell type and time point are not known. The sequencing sample was made of PBMCs or a T cell subset sorted from them (not recorded which). CDR3 protein: CASSRTSGVGELFF. The CDR3, as DNA: TGCGCCAGCAGCCGGACTAGCGGGGTCGGGGAGCTGTTTTTT.